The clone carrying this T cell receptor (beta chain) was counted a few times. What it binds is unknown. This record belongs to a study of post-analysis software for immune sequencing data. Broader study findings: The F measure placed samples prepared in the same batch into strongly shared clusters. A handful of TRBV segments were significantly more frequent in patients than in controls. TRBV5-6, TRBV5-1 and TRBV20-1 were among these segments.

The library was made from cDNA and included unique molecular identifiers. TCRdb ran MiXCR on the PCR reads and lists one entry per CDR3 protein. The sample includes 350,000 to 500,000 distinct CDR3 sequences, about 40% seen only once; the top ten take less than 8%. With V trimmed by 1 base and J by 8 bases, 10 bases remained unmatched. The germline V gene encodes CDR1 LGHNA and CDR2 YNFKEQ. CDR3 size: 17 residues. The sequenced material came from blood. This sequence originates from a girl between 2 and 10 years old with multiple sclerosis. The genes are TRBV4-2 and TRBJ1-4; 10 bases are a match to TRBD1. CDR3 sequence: CASSQGPRRQGAEKLFF. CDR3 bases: TGTGCCAGCAGCCAAGGCCCGCGCCGACAGGGGGCGGAAAAACTGTTTTTT.